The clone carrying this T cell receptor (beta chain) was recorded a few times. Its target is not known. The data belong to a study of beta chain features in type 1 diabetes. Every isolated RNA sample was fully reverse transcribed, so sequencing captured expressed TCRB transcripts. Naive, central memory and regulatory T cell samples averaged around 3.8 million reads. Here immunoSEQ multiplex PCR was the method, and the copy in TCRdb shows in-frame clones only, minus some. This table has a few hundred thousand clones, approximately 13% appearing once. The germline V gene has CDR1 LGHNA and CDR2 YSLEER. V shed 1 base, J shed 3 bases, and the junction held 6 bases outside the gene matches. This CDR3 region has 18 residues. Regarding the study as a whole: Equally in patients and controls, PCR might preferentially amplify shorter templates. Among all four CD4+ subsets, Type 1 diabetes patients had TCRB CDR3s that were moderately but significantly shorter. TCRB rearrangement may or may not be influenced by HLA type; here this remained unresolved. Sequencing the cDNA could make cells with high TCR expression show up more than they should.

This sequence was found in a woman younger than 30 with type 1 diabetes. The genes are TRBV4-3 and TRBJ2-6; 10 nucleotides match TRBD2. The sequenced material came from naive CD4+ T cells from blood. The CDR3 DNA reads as TGCGCCAGCAGCCAAGTAAGCGGGAGGGCCTTTGGGGCCAACGTCCTGACTTTC. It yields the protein CASSQVSGRAFGANVLTF.